What follows are 12 T cell receptor beta chains derived from one specimen sequenced in a study of blood T cell repertoires in COVID-19. The repertoire was sequenced with immunoSEQ multiplex PCR; TCRdb's copy has only in-frame clones and lacks some. Among some 130,000 clones listed, around 81% were seen once. Sequencing was carried out using peripheral blood. The receptors here all came from a human donor in a cohort sampled during active COVID-19.

The chain carries TRBV5-4 and TRBJ1-1; D unclear. CDR3 length: 14 residues. Per the germline V gene, CDR1 is SGHNT and CDR2 is YYREEE (reference sequence). Trimming took off 5 bases at V and 5 bases at J, with 16 bases between the two ends. The CDR3 region is CASRTRAGRTEAFF. The CDR3 DNA follows: TGTGCCAGCAGGACAAGGGCGGGGAGGACTGAAGCTTTCTTT.

This chain connects TRBV5-6 to TRBJ2-7; 7 nucleotides line up with TRBD1. After removal of 0 bases from V and 4 bases from J, the junction contained 10 bases not matched to a gene. Germline assignment: CDR1 SGHDT and CDR2 YYEEEE. The CDR3 is 16 residues long. The CDR3 DNA sequence: TGTGCCAGCAGCTTGGTCAAACAGGGGCGCGGGTACGAGCAGTACTTC. Amino acid sequence: CASSLVKQGRGYEQYF.

The chain uses TRBV6-4 and TRBJ2-1; 11 nucleotides match TRBD2. Germline V gene data show CDR1 as MRHNA and CDR2 as SNTAGT. V trimming: 2 bases; J trimming: 10 bases; junction bases outside the gene matches: 1. The CDR3 consists of 13 residues. The CDR3 nucleotides are TGTGCCAGCAGTGACCTAGCGGGGGGAGAGCAGTTCTTC. It specifies CASSDLAGGEQFF.

This chain connects TRBV5-6 to TRBJ2-7; D is perhaps TRBD1 (6 bases). V lost 4 bases, J lost 3 bases, and 14 bases lay in between. The CDR3 has 14 amino acids. CDR1 and CDR2 from the germline V gene are SGHDT and YYEEEE. The chain's CDR3 is CASSRQEMNYEQYF. CDR3 in DNA: TGTGCCAGCAGCCGACAGGAGATGAACTACGAGCAGTACTTC.

This clone turned up a few times. The chain has TRBV3-1 (or the pseudogene TRBV3-2) and TRBJ2-7, with TRBD1 matching 7 bases. Germline V gene lookup returns CDR1 LGHDT and CDR2 YNNKEL (reference sequence). The CDR3 totals 14 residues. Trimming took 6 bases from V and 1 from J; bases not matched to a gene: 6. The DNA for the CDR3 is TGTGCCAGCAGTCACGGACAGGCTTCCTACGAGCAGTACTTC. This sequence encodes CASSHGQASYEQYF.

V is TRBV7-2 and J is TRBJ2-7; 12 bases align to TRBD1. Germline loops: CDR1 SGHTA, CDR2 FQGNSA. The V segment lost 5 bases and the J segment 8 bases; nucleotides outside the gene matches: 10. The CDR3 covers 15 residues. In DNA form, the CDR3 reads TGTGCCAGCAGCATGTGGGACAGGGGGCAGGACAAGCAGTACTTC. Translated: CASSMWDRGQDKQYF.

The chain is built from TRBV6-5 and TRBJ2-7; 8 positions match TRBD2. The CDR3 contains 16 residues. The J segment lost 1 base and the V segment lost 0 bases, leaving 5 bases of the junction unmatched. The germline CDR1 and CDR2 sequences are MNHEY and SVGAGI. This CDR3 reads CASSYSIASGSYEQYF. The CDR3 coding sequence is TGTGCCAGCAGTTACTCGATAGCTAGCGGGTCCTACGAGCAGTACTTC.

This chain links TRBV27 with TRBJ1-3; D is ambiguous. Per the germline V gene, CDR1 is MNHEY and CDR2 is SMNVEV (reference sequence). V lost 0 bases, J lost 8 bases, and 8 bases lay in between. This CDR3 contains 13 residues. The chain's CDR3 is CASSLSFGDTIYF. The CDR3 DNA follows: TGTGCCAGCAGTTTATCGTTCGGGGACACCATATATTTT.

This chain uses TRBV5-1 with TRBJ2-5; 8 nucleotides line up with TRBD2. Germline V lookup: CDR1 SGHRS, CDR2 YFSETQ. The CDR3 has 16 amino acids. After removal of 1 base from V and 1 base from J, the junction contained 6 bases not matched to a gene. As DNA, the CDR3 is TGCGCCAGCAGCTTGATTTTAGCGGGGCTCCAAGAGACCCAGTACTTC. Its translation: CASSLILAGLQETQYF.

The V and J genes are TRBV29-1 and TRBJ1-1; D is ambiguous. With 4 bases removed from V and 0 bases from J, the gap between germline ends came to 9 bases. Germline CDR1 is SQVTM and CDR2 is ANQGSEA. The CDR3 is 13 amino acids. The CDR3 nucleotides are TGCAGCGTTGGCGCGTCCCTGAACACTGAAGCTTTCTTT. It is translated as CSVGASLNTEAFF.

The chain links TRBV19 to TRBJ1-4; 8 positions agree with TRBD1. This CDR3 is 14 amino acids long. Losses at the gene ends were 2 bases for V and 8 bases for J; bases not matched to a gene: 4. Germline CDR1 reads LNHDA; CDR2 reads SQIVND (reference sequence). The CDR3 DNA sequence: TGTGCCAGTAGTATAAGCCGGGACAGGGAAAAACTGTTTTTT. This translates into CASSISRDREKLFF.

The chain employs TRBV14 and TRBJ1-3; D gene ambiguous. Trimming removed 3 bases at V and 11 bases at J, with 17 bases between. The CDR3 totals 14 residues. Per germline, CDR1 SGHDN and CDR2 FVKESK. Here the CDR3 reads CASSHQRQSGAIYF. As DNA, the CDR3 is TGTGCCAGCAGCCACCAACGACAATCCGGGGCCATATATTTT.